This T cell receptor (beta chain) was sequenced during a study of response to subunit inactivated influenza vaccine. This clonotype was seen more than once but under ten times. Its antigen is unidentified. TCRdb re-analysed the RT-PCR reads in MiXCR, keeping a single row per CDR3 protein. The data contain hundreds of thousands of distinct CDR3 sequences, approximately 15% of them singletons. This CDR3 comprises 15 residues. J lost 3 bases, V lost 3 bases, and 9 bases had no gene match. Germline values: CDR1 SGHRS, CDR2 YFSETQ. Points from the study as a whole: Authors suggested each seasonal influenza vaccination recruits few new T cells.

The sequencing here drew on PBMCs from blood, taken 12 days after vaccination. The origin of this receptor is a man in his fifties or sixties who received an inactivated influenza vaccine. The gene calls are TRBV5-1 and TRBJ2-7, with 7 bases that match TRBD1. CDR3 sequence: CASSSGQEKNYEQYF. The CDR3 bases are TGCGCCAGCAGCTCTGGACAGGAAAAAAACTACGAGCAGTACTTC.